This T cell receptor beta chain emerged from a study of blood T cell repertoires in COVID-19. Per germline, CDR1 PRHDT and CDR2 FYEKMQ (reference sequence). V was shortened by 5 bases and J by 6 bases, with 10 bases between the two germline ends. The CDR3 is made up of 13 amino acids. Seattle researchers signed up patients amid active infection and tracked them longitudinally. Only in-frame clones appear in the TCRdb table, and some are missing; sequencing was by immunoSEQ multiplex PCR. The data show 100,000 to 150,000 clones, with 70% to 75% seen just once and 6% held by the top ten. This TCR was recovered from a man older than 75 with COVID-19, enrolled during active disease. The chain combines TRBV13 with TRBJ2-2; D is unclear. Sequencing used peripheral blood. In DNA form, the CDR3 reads TGTGCCAGCAGCCCGTCCGTAGCCGGGGAGCTGTTTTTT. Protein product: CASSPSVAGELFF.